This TCR beta chain comes out of a study of graft-versus-host responses after intestinal transplantation. For the study at large: For around 3 years after anti-thymocyte globulin induction, all recipients took tacrolimus and steroids. General study findings and limits: When patients had graft-donor T cell macrochimerism, their allografts held high graft-versus-host to host-versus-graft clonal ratios.

Libraries were prepared by immunoSEQ multiplex PCR; TCRdb keeps only in-frame clonotypes and omits some of them. The table lists about 51,000 clones, roughly nine tenths of them singletons. Per the germline V gene, CDR1 is SGHTA and CDR2 is FQGNSA. Deletions cut 4 bases from V and 6 bases from J, with 13 bases between. The length of the CDR3 is 13 residues. Concerning this clone itself: Its specificity is unknown.

V and J are TRBV7-2 and TRBJ2-7; D uncertain. This clonotype originated in a human donor who was the organ donor for an intestinal transplant. Sequenced material: unstimulated CD4+ T cells sorted from spleen or lymph node cells, taken before transplant. CDR3 sequence: CASSSEPYTEQYF. CDR3 nucleotides: TGTGCCAGCAGCTCGGAGCCGTACACCGAGCAGTACTTC. The whole variable domain, remainder taken from reference TRBV7-2 and TRBJ2-7, is GAGVSQSPSNKVTEKGKDVELRCDPISGHTALYWYRQSLGQGLEFLIYFQGNSAPDKSGLPSDRFSAERTGGSVSTLTIQRTQQEDSAVYLCASSSEPYTEQYFGPGTRLTVT.